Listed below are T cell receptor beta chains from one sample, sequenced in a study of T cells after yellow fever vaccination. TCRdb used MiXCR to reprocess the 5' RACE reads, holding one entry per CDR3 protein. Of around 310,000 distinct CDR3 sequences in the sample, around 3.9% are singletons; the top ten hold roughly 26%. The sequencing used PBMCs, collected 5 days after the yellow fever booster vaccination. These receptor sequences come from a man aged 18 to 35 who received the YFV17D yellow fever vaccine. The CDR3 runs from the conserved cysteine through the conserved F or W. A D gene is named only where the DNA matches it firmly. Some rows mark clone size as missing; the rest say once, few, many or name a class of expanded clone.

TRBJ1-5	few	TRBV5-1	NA	CASSLGLDSNQPQHF	TGCGCCAGCAGCTTGGGGTTGGATAGCAATCAGCCCCAGCATTTT
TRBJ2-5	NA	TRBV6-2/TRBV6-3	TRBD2	CASRLAGGYSTRETQYF	TGTGCCAGCAGGCTAGCGGGGGGCTACTCTACCCGAGAGACCCAGTACTTC
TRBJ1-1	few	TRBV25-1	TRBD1	CASSDFETGEPEAFF	TGTGCCAGCAGTGACTTCGAGACAGGGGAGCCTGAAGCTTTCTTT
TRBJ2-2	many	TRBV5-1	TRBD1	CASSLDRADTGELFF	TGCGCCAGCAGTCTCGACAGGGCCGACACCGGGGAGCTGTTTTTT
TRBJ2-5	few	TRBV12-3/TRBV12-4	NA	CASSYLEETQYF	TGTGCCAGCAGTTACTTGGAGGAGACCCAGTACTTC
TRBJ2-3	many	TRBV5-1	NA	CASSPGNTDTQYF	TGCGCCAGCAGCCCGGGGAACACAGATACGCAGTATTTT
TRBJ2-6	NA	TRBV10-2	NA	CASSAWTAGTGPSGANVLTF	TGCGCCAGCAGTGCGTGGACCGCCGGGACGGGACCATCTGGGGCCAACGTCCTGACTTTC
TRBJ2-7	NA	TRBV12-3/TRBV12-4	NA	CASRIGLQAVGEQYF	TGTGCCAGCAGGATAGGACTTCAAGCCGTTGGCGAGCAGTACTTC
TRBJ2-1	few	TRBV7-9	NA	CASTAGRVENEQFF	TGTGCCAGCACCGCGGGTCGGGTGGAAAATGAGCAGTTCTTC
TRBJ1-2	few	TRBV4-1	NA	CASSQELNRVYGYTF	TGCGCCAGCAGCCAAGAGTTGAACAGGGTCTATGGCTACACCTTC
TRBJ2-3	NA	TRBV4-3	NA	CASSQPGTDTQYF	TGCGCCAGCAGCCAACCGGGAACAGATACGCAGTATTTT
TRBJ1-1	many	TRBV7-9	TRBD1	CASRSTGRAFF	TGTGCCAGCAGATCGACAGGGCGAGCTTTCTTT
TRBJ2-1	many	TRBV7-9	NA	CASAGGLHNEQFF	TGTGCCAGCGCCGGGGGGCTCCACAATGAGCAGTTCTTC
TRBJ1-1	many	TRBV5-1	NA	CASSKDPNTEAFF	TGCGCCAGCAGTAAGGACCCGAACACTGAAGCTTTCTTT
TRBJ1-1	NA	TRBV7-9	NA	CASSPRAGAFF	TGTGCCAGCAGCCCTAGGGCTGGAGCTTTCTTT
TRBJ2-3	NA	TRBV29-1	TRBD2	CSVVRTSGGADTQYF	TGCAGCGTTGTTCGGACTAGCGGGGGGGCTGATACGCAGTATTTT
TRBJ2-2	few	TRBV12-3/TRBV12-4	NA	CASSLFRTTANTGELFF	TGTGCCAGCAGTTTGTTTCGAACTACCGCGAACACCGGGGAGCTGTTTTTT
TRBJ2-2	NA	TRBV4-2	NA	CASSQVSGPATGELFF	TGTGCCAGCAGCCAAGTCTCAGGGCCGGCCACCGGGGAGCTGTTTTTT
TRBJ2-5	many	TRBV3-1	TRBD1	CASSQPTGAETQYF	TGTGCCAGCAGCCAGCCGACAGGGGCAGAGACCCAGTACTTC
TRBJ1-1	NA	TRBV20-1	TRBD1	CSASWDSLALNTEAFF	TGCAGTGCTAGCTGGGACAGCCTTGCTTTGAACACTGAAGCTTTCTTT
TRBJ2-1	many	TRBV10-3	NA	CATGPWERGEQFF	TGTGCCACCGGGCCATGGGAACGGGGTGAGCAGTTCTTC
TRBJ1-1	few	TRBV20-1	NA	CSARDSYEAFF	TGCAGTGCTAGAGACAGCTATGAAGCTTTCTTT
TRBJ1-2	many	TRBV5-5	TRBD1	CASSLEEGAPHGYTF	TGTGCCAGCAGCTTGGAGGAGGGGGCCCCCCATGGCTACACCTTC
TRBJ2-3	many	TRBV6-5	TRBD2	CASSQLAGYTDTQYF	TGTGCCAGCAGTCAACTAGCGGGGTACACAGATACGCAGTATTTT
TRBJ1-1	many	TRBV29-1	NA	CSAGGTSGMNTEAFF	TGCAGCGCTGGGGGGACATCCGGGATGAACACTGAAGCTTTCTTT
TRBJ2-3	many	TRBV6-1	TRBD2	CASSESRESTDTQYF	TGTGCCAGCAGTGAATCGCGGGAGAGCACAGATACGCAGTATTTT
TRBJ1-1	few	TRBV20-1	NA	CSVGGGRGKGTEAFF	TGCAGTGTCGGTGGGGGGAGGGGCAAGGGCACTGAAGCTTTCTTT
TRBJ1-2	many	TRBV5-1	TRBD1	CASSLNRGPGAYGYTF	TGCGCCAGCAGCTTGAACAGGGGGCCGGGGGCCTATGGCTACACCTTC
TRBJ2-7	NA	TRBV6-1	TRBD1	CASKRTRDRESYEQYF	TGTGCCAGCAAACGGACTCGGGACAGGGAATCCTACGAGCAGTACTTC
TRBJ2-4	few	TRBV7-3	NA	CASSLEGGGDIQYF	TGTGCCAGCAGCTTAGAGGGAGGGGGAGACATTCAGTACTTC
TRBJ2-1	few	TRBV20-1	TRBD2	CSAGERGAYYNEQFF	TGCAGTGCAGGGGAGCGGGGGGCGTATTACAATGAGCAGTTCTTC
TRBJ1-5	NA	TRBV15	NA	CATSRDLQVNQPQHF	TGTGCCACCAGCAGAGATTTGCAGGTCAATCAGCCCCAGCATTTT